This record concerns one TCR beta chain sequence. The junction shows a germline mismatch at one end, possibly a read error. The sample originates from a study of blood T cells in healthy people across ages. The CDR3 runs 15 residues. In germline, CDR1 is SGHRS, CDR2 YFSETQ. A second about 6 to 12 cycle PCR used barcoded and J-beta primers. The template-switch adaptor was a 5' adaptor with 12 random nucleotides. It tagged each cDNA molecule. TCRdb reprocessed the 5' RACE reads via MiXCR and lists one record per CDR3 protein. The table records around 2 million distinct CDR3 sequences, about 39% of them present only once.

Input material: blood. This clonotype was obtained from a human donor in good health. The rearrangement joins TRBV5-1 to TRBJ2-1, with D unresolved. CDR3 sequence: CASRDASSSHNEQFF. CDR3 in DNA: TGCGCCAGCAGGGACGCCTCGAGCTCCCACAATGAGCAGTTCTTC.